A selection of T cell receptor beta chains follows, all from one sample in a study of molecular identifiers for immune sequencing clone quantification. TCRdb re-analysed the PCR reads in MiXCR, keeping a single row per CDR3 protein. The sample carries about 330,000 distinct CDR3 sequences, about a quarter recorded once. Source material: naive CD8+ T cells from blood, with Jurkat cell RNA spiked in. These receptors all come from a human donor in good health. Some libraries in this study had Jurkat cell RNA spiked in. The CDR3 runs from the conserved cysteine through the conserved F or W. The D gene is left open where the match is weak. The size of a clone is reported for some rows only, either as once, few or many, or as a class for expanded clones.

cdr3_aa: CASSLDASGTWDTQYF; cdr3_nt: TGCGCCAGCAGCTTGGATGCTAGCGGGACATGGGATACGCAGTATTTT; clone_size: -; v_call: TRBV5-1; j_call: TRBJ2-3; d_call: TRBD2; cdr3_length: 16
cdr3_aa: CASSMQDGYTDTQYF; cdr3_nt: TGTGCCAGTAGTATGCAGGATGGGTACACAGATACGCAGTATTTT; clone_size: many; v_call: TRBV19; j_call: TRBJ2-3; d_call: -; cdr3_length: 15
cdr3_aa: CASSLALFTGTLQEPQYF; cdr3_nt: TGTGCCAGCAGCTTAGCCCTTTTCACGGGGACCCTCCAAGAGCCCCAGTACTTC; clone_size: few; v_call: TRBV7-2; j_call: TRBJ2-5; d_call: -; cdr3_length: 18
cdr3_aa: CASSYLLAGLAGELFF; cdr3_nt: TGTGCCAGCAGTTACCTTCTAGCGGGGCTTGCCGGGGAGCTGTTTTTT; clone_size: few; v_call: TRBV6-2/TRBV6-3; j_call: TRBJ2-2; d_call: TRBD2; cdr3_length: 16
cdr3_aa: CSATARRSSYEQYF; cdr3_nt: TGCAGTGCCACGGCGCGTAGGAGCTCCTACGAGCAGTACTTC; clone_size: many; v_call: TRBV20-1; j_call: TRBJ2-7; d_call: -; cdr3_length: 14
cdr3_aa: CASAGSGTHYEQYF; cdr3_nt: TGTGCCAGCGCAGGATCGGGGACTCACTACGAGCAGTACTTC; clone_size: few; v_call: TRBV7-9; j_call: TRBJ2-7; d_call: -; cdr3_length: 14
cdr3_aa: CASSSGLAGKDTGELFF; cdr3_nt: TGTGCCAGCAGCTCGGGACTAGCGGGAAAAGACACCGGGGAGCTGTTTTTT; clone_size: -; v_call: TRBV7-2; j_call: TRBJ2-2; d_call: TRBD2; cdr3_length: 17
cdr3_aa: CASSLPSHTDTQYF; cdr3_nt: TGTGCCAGCAGCTTGCCCTCACACACAGATACGCAGTATTTT; clone_size: -; v_call: TRBV5-3; j_call: TRBJ2-3; d_call: -; cdr3_length: 14
cdr3_aa: CASSLNIPRANQETQYF; cdr3_nt: TGTGCCAGCAGCTTAAATATCCCCAGGGCAAACCAAGAGACCCAGTACTTC; clone_size: few; v_call: TRBV7-6; j_call: TRBJ2-5; d_call: -; cdr3_length: 17
cdr3_aa: CASSYWTADTQYF; cdr3_nt: TGTGCCAGCAGTTATTGGACCGCGGATACGCAGTATTTT; clone_size: many; v_call: TRBV6-2/TRBV6-3; j_call: TRBJ2-3; d_call: -; cdr3_length: 13
cdr3_aa: CASSLRGVAYDEQFF; cdr3_nt: TGTGCCAGCAGCTTACGGGGGGTAGCCTACGATGAGCAGTTCTTC; clone_size: once; v_call: TRBV7-9; j_call: TRBJ2-1; d_call: TRBD2; cdr3_length: 15
cdr3_aa: CSANPLGPQYF; cdr3_nt: TGCAGTGCTAACCCCCTCGGCCCGCAGTATTTT; clone_size: few; v_call: TRBV20-1; j_call: TRBJ2-3; d_call: -; cdr3_length: 11
cdr3_aa: CASSLLARDEQYF; cdr3_nt: TGTGCCAGCAGTTTACTGGCGAGGGATGAGCAGTACTTC; clone_size: many; v_call: TRBV6-6; j_call: TRBJ2-7; d_call: -; cdr3_length: 13
cdr3_aa: CASSPLLGSLYGYTF; cdr3_nt: TGTGCCAGCAGCCCCCTCCTGGGTTCTCTCTATGGCTACACCTTC; clone_size: few; v_call: TRBV11-3; j_call: TRBJ1-2; d_call: -; cdr3_length: 15
cdr3_aa: CASPRSPRQGYQETQYF; cdr3_nt: TGTGCCAGTCCCCGATCGCCCCGACAGGGGTACCAAGAGACCCAGTACTTC; clone_size: many; v_call: TRBV6-5; j_call: TRBJ2-5; d_call: TRBD1; cdr3_length: 17
cdr3_aa: CASSQERGATGELFF; cdr3_nt: TGTGCCAGCAGCCAGGAGCGGGGGGCCACCGGGGAGCTGTTTTTT; clone_size: -; v_call: TRBV3-1; j_call: TRBJ2-2; d_call: TRBD2; cdr3_length: 15
cdr3_aa: CATRGYNEQFF; cdr3_nt: TGTGCCACAAGGGGATACAATGAGCAGTTCTTC; clone_size: -; v_call: TRBV11-2; j_call: TRBJ2-1; d_call: -; cdr3_length: 11
cdr3_aa: CASSPLGQPQHF; cdr3_nt: TGTGCCAGCAGTCCACTGGGTCAGCCCCAGCATTTT; clone_size: many; v_call: TRBV6-2/TRBV6-3; j_call: TRBJ1-5; d_call: -; cdr3_length: 12
cdr3_aa: CASSYSSGEWTQYF; cdr3_nt: TGTGCCAGCAGTTACTCGAGCGGGGAGTGGACCCAGTACTTC; clone_size: many; v_call: TRBV6-2/TRBV6-3; j_call: TRBJ2-5; d_call: TRBD2; cdr3_length: 14
cdr3_aa: CSVSGTGFEQFF; cdr3_nt: TGCAGCGTTAGTGGGACAGGGTTTGAGCAGTTCTTC; clone_size: many; v_call: TRBV29-1; j_call: TRBJ2-1; d_call: TRBD1; cdr3_length: 12
cdr3_aa: CASSIWADTQYF; cdr3_nt: TGTGCCAGCAGCATCTGGGCGGATACGCAGTATTTT; clone_size: few; v_call: TRBV7-9; j_call: TRBJ2-3; d_call: -; cdr3_length: 12
cdr3_aa: CASSRTSGELQQYF; cdr3_nt: TGTGCCAGCAGCCGGACTAGCGGGGAATTACAGCAGTACTTC; clone_size: -; v_call: TRBV14; j_call: TRBJ2-7; d_call: TRBD2; cdr3_length: 14
cdr3_aa: CASSRVTGGENYGYTF; cdr3_nt: TGCGCCAGCAGCCGCGTGACAGGGGGAGAGAACTATGGCTACACCTTC; clone_size: many; v_call: TRBV4-3; j_call: TRBJ1-2; d_call: TRBD1; cdr3_length: 16
cdr3_aa: CASSQLTGATNEKLFF; cdr3_nt: TGCGCCAGCAGCCAGTTGACAGGGGCAACTAATGAAAAACTGTTTTTT; clone_size: -; v_call: TRBV4-3; j_call: TRBJ1-4; d_call: TRBD1; cdr3_length: 16
cdr3_aa: CASSQVGRNQPQHF; cdr3_nt: TGTGCCAGCAGCCAAGTCGGGAGGAATCAGCCCCAGCATTTT; clone_size: many; v_call: TRBV4-2; j_call: TRBJ1-5; d_call: -; cdr3_length: 14
cdr3_aa: CASSVTPDTQYF; cdr3_nt: TGCGCCAGCAGCGTTACACCAGATACGCAGTATTTT; clone_size: many; v_call: TRBV5-1; j_call: TRBJ2-3; d_call: -; cdr3_length: 12
cdr3_aa: CASSLASWSQETQYF; cdr3_nt: TGTGCTAGCAGCTTAGCGTCCTGGAGCCAAGAGACCCAGTACTTC; clone_size: -; v_call: TRBV7-7; j_call: TRBJ2-5; d_call: -; cdr3_length: 15
cdr3_aa: CAGSIGTGLSYEQYF; cdr3_nt: TGTGCCGGTAGTATCGGGACAGGACTCTCCTACGAGCAGTACTTC; clone_size: -; v_call: TRBV19; j_call: TRBJ2-7; d_call: TRBD1; cdr3_length: 15
cdr3_aa: CASSFWRGGPGLETQYF; cdr3_nt: TGTGCCAGCAGTTTCTGGCGGGGGGGCCCCGGTTTGGAGACCCAGTACTTC; clone_size: few; v_call: TRBV12-3/TRBV12-4; j_call: TRBJ2-5; d_call: TRBD2; cdr3_length: 17
cdr3_aa: CASSVGQSTEAFF; cdr3_nt: TGTGCCAGCAGCGTGGGACAGTCCACTGAAGCTTTCTTT; clone_size: -; v_call: TRBV11-2; j_call: TRBJ1-1; d_call: TRBD1; cdr3_length: 13
cdr3_aa: CASSLEQAYEQYF; cdr3_nt: TGTGCCAGCAGCTTAGAGCAGGCCTACGAGCAGTACTTC; clone_size: many; v_call: TRBV13; j_call: TRBJ2-7; d_call: -; cdr3_length: 13
cdr3_aa: CASSLAPGGLDEQYF; cdr3_nt: TGTGCCAGCAGCTTAGCACCAGGGGGGTTGGACGAGCAGTACTTC; clone_size: few; v_call: TRBV7-6; j_call: TRBJ2-7; d_call: -; cdr3_length: 15
cdr3_aa: CASSQERLGVKNTGELFF; cdr3_nt: TGCGCCAGCAGCCAAGAAAGGTTAGGGGTCAAGAACACCGGGGAGCTGTTTTTT; clone_size: few; v_call: TRBV4-3; j_call: TRBJ2-2; d_call: -; cdr3_length: 18
cdr3_aa: CASSLGRMAWQTNEKLFF; cdr3_nt: TGCGCCAGCAGTCTAGGTCGGATGGCATGGCAAACTAATGAAAAACTGTTTTTT; clone_size: few; v_call: TRBV23-1; j_call: TRBJ1-4; d_call: -; cdr3_length: 18
cdr3_aa: CASCSGGGPFNIQYF; cdr3_nt: TGTGCCAGCTGCTCTGGGGGAGGGCCATTCAACATTCAGTACTTC; clone_size: -; v_call: TRBV27; j_call: TRBJ2-4; d_call: TRBD2; cdr3_length: 15
cdr3_aa: CASSSPTSGAAGTQYF; cdr3_nt: TGTGCCAGCAGCTCCCCAACTAGCGGCGCAGCGGGTACGCAGTATTTT; clone_size: many; v_call: TRBV7-9; j_call: TRBJ2-3; d_call: TRBD2; cdr3_length: 16
cdr3_aa: CSAREGTGFLREAFF; cdr3_nt: TGCAGTGCGCGGGAGGGGACAGGGTTTTTGAGGGAAGCTTTCTTT; clone_size: few; v_call: TRBV20-1; j_call: TRBJ1-1; d_call: TRBD1; cdr3_length: 15
cdr3_aa: CASGSVGGSRDEQFF; cdr3_nt: TGTGCCAGCGGATCGGTGGGGGGTAGCAGGGATGAGCAGTTCTTC; clone_size: many; v_call: TRBV6-5; j_call: TRBJ2-1; d_call: -; cdr3_length: 15
cdr3_aa: CASSQAVSSYEQYF; cdr3_nt: TGTGCCAGCAGTCAAGCAGTAAGCTCCTACGAGCAGTACTTC; clone_size: -; v_call: TRBV12-3/TRBV12-4; j_call: TRBJ2-7; d_call: -; cdr3_length: 14
cdr3_aa: CASSPNAGGGNEQHF; cdr3_nt: TGCGCCAGCAGCCCTAATGCCGGGGGCGGGAATGAGCAGCACTTC; clone_size: -; v_call: TRBV5-1; j_call: TRBJ2-7; d_call: -; cdr3_length: 15
cdr3_aa: CARSLHTILDASTDTQYF; cdr3_nt: TGTGCCCGCAGTCTACACACGATACTAGACGCCAGCACAGATACGCAGTATTTT; clone_size: -; v_call: TRBV2; j_call: TRBJ2-3; d_call: -; cdr3_length: 18
cdr3_aa: CASSREGPGHEQYF; cdr3_nt: TGTGCCAGCAGTAGAGAGGGGCCCGGGCACGAGCAGTACTTC; clone_size: many; v_call: TRBV25-1; j_call: TRBJ2-7; d_call: -; cdr3_length: 14
cdr3_aa: CASVGTGAYEQYF; cdr3_nt: TGTGCCAGCGTTGGGACAGGGGCCTACGAGCAGTACTTC; clone_size: few; v_call: TRBV2; j_call: TRBJ2-7; d_call: TRBD1; cdr3_length: 13
cdr3_aa: CASTQTAYNEPFF; cdr3_nt: TGTGCCAGTACCCAGACAGCCTACAATGAGCCGTTCTTC; clone_size: -; v_call: TRBV19; j_call: TRBJ2-1; d_call: -; cdr3_length: 13
cdr3_aa: CASSLGGYQPQHF; cdr3_nt: TGTGCCAGCAGCTTGGGCGGTTATCAGCCCCAGCATTTT; clone_size: few; v_call: TRBV5-6; j_call: TRBJ1-5; d_call: -; cdr3_length: 13
cdr3_aa: CSARAGVTEAFF; cdr3_nt: TGCAGTGCTAGGGCTGGGGTCACTGAAGCTTTCTTT; clone_size: few; v_call: TRBV20-1; j_call: TRBJ1-1; d_call: -; cdr3_length: 12
cdr3_aa: CASSPPGLGYEQYF; cdr3_nt: TGTGCCAGCAGCCCTCCGGGACTAGGGTACGAGCAGTACTTC; clone_size: few; v_call: TRBV14; j_call: TRBJ2-7; d_call: TRBD2; cdr3_length: 14
cdr3_aa: CASSTRAYGELFF; cdr3_nt: TGTGCCAGCAGTACTAGGGCTTATGGGGAGCTGTTTTTT; clone_size: many; v_call: TRBV28; j_call: TRBJ2-2; d_call: -; cdr3_length: 13
cdr3_aa: CASSLGRPNSYNEQFF; cdr3_nt: TGTGCCAGTAGTCTCGGCAGGCCCAACTCCTACAATGAGCAGTTCTTC; clone_size: -; v_call: TRBV19; j_call: TRBJ2-1; d_call: -; cdr3_length: 16
cdr3_aa: CSARDGHGTGSYEQYF; cdr3_nt: TGCAGTGCTAGAGATGGTCACGGCACAGGGTCCTACGAGCAGTACTTC; clone_size: -; v_call: TRBV20-1; j_call: TRBJ2-7; d_call: -; cdr3_length: 16
cdr3_aa: CAWRKTVQKNTEAFF; cdr3_nt: TGTGCCTGGAGAAAGACAGTCCAAAAGAACACTGAAGCTTTCTTT; clone_size: -; v_call: TRBV30; j_call: TRBJ1-1; d_call: -; cdr3_length: 15
cdr3_aa: CASSVWSGGEDTQYF; cdr3_nt: TGTGCCAGCAGCGTCTGGAGCGGGGGAGAAGATACGCAGTATTTT; clone_size: many; v_call: TRBV5-5; j_call: TRBJ2-3; d_call: TRBD2; cdr3_length: 15
cdr3_aa: CSARDPSSASTDAQYF; cdr3_nt: TGCAGTGCTAGAGATCCTTCTAGCGCTAGCACAGATGCGCAGTATTTT; clone_size: -; v_call: TRBV20-1; j_call: TRBJ2-3; d_call: -; cdr3_length: 16
cdr3_aa: CSVGEWQPTGANVLTF; cdr3_nt: TGCAGCGTTGGAGAGTGGCAGCCCACTGGGGCCAACGTCCTGACTTTC; clone_size: -; v_call: TRBV29-1; j_call: TRBJ2-6; d_call: -; cdr3_length: 16
cdr3_aa: CASSLGGTGGLTEAFF; cdr3_nt: TGTGCCAGCAGCTTAGGTGGGACAGGGGGATTGACTGAAGCTTTCTTT; clone_size: few; v_call: TRBV7-8; j_call: TRBJ1-1; d_call: TRBD1; cdr3_length: 16
cdr3_aa: CASSPRGLNTGELFF; cdr3_nt: TGTGCCAGCAGCCCCCGGGGGCTAAACACCGGGGAGCTGTTTTTT; clone_size: few; v_call: TRBV7-9; j_call: TRBJ2-2; d_call: -; cdr3_length: 15
cdr3_aa: CASSDVPATDTQYF; cdr3_nt: TGTGCCAGCAGTGATGTGCCAGCCACAGATACGCAGTATTTT; clone_size: many; v_call: TRBV2; j_call: TRBJ2-3; d_call: -; cdr3_length: 14
cdr3_aa: CASYPTNTGELFF; cdr3_nt: TGTGCCAGCTATCCCACGAACACCGGGGAGCTGTTTTTT; clone_size: few; v_call: TRBV6-5; j_call: TRBJ2-2; d_call: -; cdr3_length: 13
cdr3_aa: CASSGGLAGVEVETQYF; cdr3_nt: TGTGCCAGCAGTGGGGGACTAGCGGGAGTTGAGGTAGAGACCCAGTACTTC; clone_size: -; v_call: TRBV12-3/TRBV12-4; j_call: TRBJ2-5; d_call: TRBD2; cdr3_length: 17
cdr3_aa: CASSPTRGQGFIETQYF; cdr3_nt: TGTGCCAGCAGCCCGACCAGGGGACAGGGCTTTATCGAGACCCAGTACTTC; clone_size: many; v_call: TRBV7-6; j_call: TRBJ2-5; d_call: TRBD1; cdr3_length: 17